The 22 T cell receptor beta chains reported below all come from one sample, sequenced in a study of OX40 agonist ivuxolimab in advanced cancers. The data were produced by immunoSEQ multiplex PCR, yet TCRdb's version contains in-frame clones alone and is incomplete. The profile shows some 80,000 clones, about nine tenths of them singletons. The sample here was CD4+ or CD8+ T cells sorted from blood, taken in a trial of the OX40 agonist ivuxolimab. The origin of the receptors is an adult with an advanced solid tumor such as melanoma, head and neck, liver or kidney cancer.

This chain uses TRBV27 with TRBJ1-2; D call uncertain. The CDR3 runs to 16 residues. The germline CDR1 and CDR2 sequences are MNHEY and SMNVEV (reference sequence). Trimming took off 0 bases at V and 6 bases at J, with 17 bases between the two ends. The CDR3 DNA follows: TGTGCCAGCAGTTTATCGATTTCGGCGGGGAACGATGGCTACACCTTC. It yields the protein CASSLSISAGNDGYTF.

This chain joins TRBV6-6 and TRBJ1-1; D is unclear. Germline assignment: CDR1 MNHNY and CDR2 SVGAGI (reference sequence). CDR3 length: 16 residues. Trimming took 4 bases from V and 2 from J, leaving 17 bases between them. The CDR3, as DNA: TGTGCCAGCAGTTCCGGGATTTCTGGGCTTAACACTGAAGCTTTCTTT. It yields the protein CASSSGISGLNTEAFF.

This chain joins TRBV10-3 and TRBJ2-7, with 7 bases matching TRBD2. Germline V lookup: CDR1 ENHRY, CDR2 SYGVKD. V lost 4 bases and J lost 2; bases outside the gene matches: 8. CDR3 length: 15 residues. The CDR3, as DNA: TGTGCCATCAGTGGACGGTGGGAGGGAACCTACGAGCAGTACTTC. This sequence encodes CAISGRWEGTYEQYF.

This chain connects TRBV18 to TRBJ2-7; 10 positions agree with TRBD2. V shed 3 bases, J shed 0 bases, and the junction held 2 bases outside the gene matches. Germline V CDR1 and CDR2: KGHSH, LQKENI. This CDR3 is built from 15 residues. CDR3 residues: CASSPLAGGSYEQYF. CDR3 nucleotide sequence: TGTGCCAGCTCACCCTTAGCGGGAGGCTCCTACGAGCAGTACTTC.

The J gene is TRBJ1-5, the V gene TRBV19; D is unclear. The CDR3 runs 13 residues. V lost 6 bases, J lost 7 bases, and 13 bases lay in between. The V gene's germline CDR1 is LNHDA and CDR2 SQIVND (reference sequence). CDR3 nucleotides: TGTGCCAGTAGCCCCTCGGGCGGCCAGCCCCAGCATTTT. This codes for CASSPSGGQPQHF.

This chain links TRBV6-1 with TRBJ1-5; D possibly corresponds to TRBD1 (6 bases). CDR1 is MNHNS, CDR2 SASEGT, per germline. CDR3 size: 15 residues. Trimming cost V 0 bases and J 3 bases, with 9 bases left between them. In nucleotides, the CDR3 is TGTGCCAGCAGTGAAGCCTGGGACATCAATCAGCCCCAGCATTTT. Translated: CASSEAWDINQPQHF.

The genes are TRBV27 and TRBJ2-2; a weak D match, TRBD2 (6 bases). CDR1 is MNHEY and CDR2 is SMNVEV in the germline V gene (reference sequence). V was trimmed by 5 bases and J by 6 bases, leaving 13 bases between them. The CDR3 has 14 residues. In DNA, the CDR3 is TGTGCCAGCAGTCCATACAGCGGGTCCGGGGAGCTGTTTTTT. Translating gives CASSPYSGSGELFF.

The chain employs TRBV11-1 and TRBJ2-3; D is perhaps TRBD1 or TRBD2 (6 bases each). V lost 1 base, J lost 0 bases, and 14 bases lay in between. The CDR3 is made up of 17 amino acids. Germline lookup yields CDR1 SGHAT and CDR2 FQDESV (reference sequence). Here the CDR3 DNA reads TGTGCCAGCAGCTTAGGTGGTGGAGGGGGGAGCACAGATACGCAGTATTTT. It specifies CASSLGGGGGSTDTQYF. The whole variable domain, remainder taken from reference TRBV11-1 and TRBJ2-3, is EAEVAQSPRYKITEKSQAVAFWCDPISGHATLYWYRQILGQGPELLVQFQDESVVDDSQLPKDRFSAERLKGVDSTLKIQPAELGDSAMYLCASSLGGGGGSTDTQYFGPGTRLTVL.

This clone has just one count. The chain links TRBV2 to TRBJ2-1, with D perhaps matching TRBD1 or TRBD2 (5 bases each). CDR3 size: 11 residues. The V end lost 6 bases, the J end lost 15 bases, and 15 bases lay between the germline ends. Germline values: CDR1 SNHLY, CDR2 FYNNEI. The CDR3 DNA sequence: TGTGCCAGCAGCTGGGACCAGTTCCCGTTCTTC. Encoded protein: CASSWDQFPFF.

The chain employs TRBV18 and TRBJ1-2; TRBD1 is a possible D gene (5 bases). The germline V and J ends were trimmed by 2 bases and 3 bases, with 10 bases remaining between them. Germline CDR1 is KGHSH and CDR2 is LQKENI. The CDR3 contains 14 residues. The CDR3 protein is CASSPSRADYGYTF. The CDR3 region has the DNA TGTGCCAGCTCACCATCCAGGGCCGACTATGGCTACACCTTC.

V gene TRBV2 combines with J gene TRBJ1-2; 9 bases align to TRBD1. The CDR3 has 14 amino acids. CDR1 is SNHLY and CDR2 is FYNNEI in the germline V gene. Trimming took 4 bases from V and 2 from J; bases not matched to a gene: 2. CDR3 protein: CASSGDRANYGYTF. The CDR3 region has the DNA TGTGCCAGCAGTGGGGACAGGGCAAACTATGGCTACACCTTC.

The chain recombines TRBV19 with TRBJ1-4; 11 bases are a match to TRBD1. Trimming at V came to 4 bases and at J to 8 bases, leaving 6 bases not matched to a gene. CDR3 length: 15 residues. Germline CDR1 and CDR2: LNHDA and SQIVND (reference sequence). The CDR3 loop is CASSTSGTGGEKLFF. DNA of the CDR3: TGTGCCAGTAGTACCTCCGGGACAGGGGGAGAAAAACTGTTTTTT.

The CDR3 here is CASSSVALDTQYF. The CDR3 region has the DNA TGTGCCAGCAGCTCCGTCGCGCTAGATACGCAGTATTTT. This chain connects TRBV11-3 to TRBJ2-3; D remains unclear. V lost 4 bases to trimming and J lost 5 bases, with 10 bases between them. The germline CDR1 and CDR2 sequences are SGHNT and YENEEA. The CDR3 loop spans 13 amino acids.

The V gene is TRBV7-8, the J gene TRBJ2-4; D possibly corresponds to TRBD1 (6 bases). Trimming took 5 bases from V and 4 from J, leaving 12 bases between them. The CDR3 has 14 amino acids. Germline loops: CDR1 SGHVS, CDR2 FQNEAQ. Here the CDR3 DNA reads TGTGCCAGCAGCCGCTGGACAGAGAAAAACATTCAGTACTTC. Its translation: CASSRWTEKNIQYF.

The J gene is TRBJ1-1, the V gene TRBV5-1; 10 bases fit TRBD1. The CDR3 contains 13 residues. Germline V lookup: CDR1 SGHRS, CDR2 YFSETQ. V shed 4 bases and J 11 bases; nucleotides not matched to a gene: 8. This CDR3 is CASSIPGTGAAFF. The CDR3 DNA reads as TGCGCCAGCAGCATACCCGGGACAGGGGCCGCTTTCTTT.

This chain uses TRBV15 with TRBJ2-7; 7 bases are a match to TRBD2. The CDR3 has 15 residues. Germline V gives CDR1 LNHNV, CDR2 YYDKDF (reference sequence). V was pared by 2 bases and J by 3 bases, with 7 bases of the junction left unmatched. For the CDR3, the DNA is TGTGCCACCAGCAGAACCGAGCGGGGCGACTACGAGCAGTACTTC. It yields the protein CATSRTERGDYEQYF.

V gene TRBV5-6 combines with J gene TRBJ1-2; D is perhaps TRBD1 (5 bases). V was clipped by 0 bases and J by 5 bases, with 11 bases between them. CDR3 length: 14 residues. CDR1 is SGHDT and CDR2 is YYEEEE in the germline V gene. The CDR3 DNA sequence: TGTGCCAGCAGCTTGGTCGGGACGGATTATGGCTACACCTTC. Encoded protein: CASSLVGTDYGYTF.

V and J are TRBV2 and TRBJ1-2, with 9 nucleotides matching TRBD1. Germline lookup yields CDR1 SNHLY and CDR2 FYNNEI. This CDR3 comprises 14 residues. The junction had 6 bases not matched to a gene; V was cut back by 6 bases and J by 4 bases. The CDR3 DNA is TGTGCCAGCAGGGTCACAGGGGGCTCCTATGGCTACACCTTC. This sequence encodes CASRVTGGSYGYTF.

The V call is TRBV19, the J call TRBJ1-1; unclear D gene. The ends were cut back, 3 bases at V and 7 bases at J, with 12 bases in the middle. Germline CDR1 LNHDA, CDR2 SQIVND (reference sequence). The CDR3 loop spans 13 amino acids. CDR3 protein: CASSIREEVEAFF. The CDR3 DNA sequence: TGTGCCAGTAGTATTCGGGAGGAGGTTGAAGCTTTCTTT.

The V call is TRBV25-1, the J call TRBJ2-2, with 7 bases fitting TRBD2. There are 14 residues in the CDR3. V lost 2 bases to trimming and J lost 4 bases; unmatched junction nucleotides: 1. The germline CDR1 and CDR2 sequences are MGHDK and SYGVNS. The CDR3 region has the DNA TGTGCCAGCAGTGAAGGGACTATCACCGGGGAGCTGTTTTTT. Translating gives CASSEGTITGELFF.

The J gene is TRBJ2-3, the V gene TRBV11-2; D is perhaps TRBD2 (5 bases). With 5 bases removed from V and 2 bases from J, the gap between germline ends came to 14 bases. Germline V gives CDR1 SGHAT, CDR2 FQNNGV. The CDR3 is made up of 15 amino acids. Here the CDR3 DNA reads TGTGCCAGCAGCCGGACTCGTACATCCACAGATACGCAGTATTTT. The encoded protein is CASSRTRTSTDTQYF.

In this sample, this clone turned up once. This chain uses TRBV27 with TRBJ2-7; TRBD2 aligns across 7 bases. The J segment lost 0 bases and the V segment lost 4 bases, leaving 6 bases of the junction unmatched. CDR3 length: 15 amino acids. Germline assignment: CDR1 MNHEY and CDR2 SMNVEV (reference sequence). CDR3 sequence reads: CASSSPGLGSYEQYF. CDR3 nucleotide sequence: TGTGCCAGCAGTTCCCCAGGACTAGGCTCCTACGAGCAGTACTTC.